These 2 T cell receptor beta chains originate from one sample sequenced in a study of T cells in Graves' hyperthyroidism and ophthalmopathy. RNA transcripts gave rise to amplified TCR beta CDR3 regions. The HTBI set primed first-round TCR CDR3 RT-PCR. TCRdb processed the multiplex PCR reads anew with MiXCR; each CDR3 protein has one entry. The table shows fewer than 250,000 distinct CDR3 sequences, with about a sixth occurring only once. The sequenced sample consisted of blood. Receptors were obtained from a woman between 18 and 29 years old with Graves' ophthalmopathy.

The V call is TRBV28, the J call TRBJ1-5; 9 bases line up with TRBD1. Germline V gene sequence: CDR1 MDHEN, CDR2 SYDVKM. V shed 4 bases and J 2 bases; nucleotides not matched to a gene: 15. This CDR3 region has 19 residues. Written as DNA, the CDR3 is TGTGCCAGCAGTTCTCTCGGGACAGGGAGTTTTCGCGGCAATCAGCCCCAGCATTTT. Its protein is CASSSLGTGSFRGNQPQHF.

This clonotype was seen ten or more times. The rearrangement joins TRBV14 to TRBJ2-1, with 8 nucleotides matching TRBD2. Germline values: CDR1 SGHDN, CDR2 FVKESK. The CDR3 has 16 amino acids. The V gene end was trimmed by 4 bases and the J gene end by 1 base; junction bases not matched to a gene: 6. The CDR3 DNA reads TGTGCCAGCAGCCTATTATCTAGCGGGTCCTACAATGAGCAGTTCTTC. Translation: CASSLLSSGSYNEQFF.